This TCR beta chain is drawn from a study of T cells after yellow fever vaccination. Whole-study findings and limits: Post-booster repertoires contained most primary-vaccination clones again (roughly 96% CD4, approximately 86% CD8).

This CDR3 is built from 17 residues. V shed 5 bases and J shed 3 bases, with 19 bases lying between them. Germline CDR1 reads SGHNT; CDR2 reads YENEEA. TCR cDNA, made by 5'RACE template switching, carried an added universal primer site and UMIs. TCRdb reprocessed the 5' RACE reads with MiXCR, giving one entry per CDR3 protein. This sample has under 550,000 distinct CDR3 sequences; around a fifth occur once, and the top ten carry about a sixth. A note on this clonotype: The antigen remains unidentified.

This chain uses TRBV11-3 with TRBJ2-2; D might be TRBD2 (7 bases). The input for sequencing was PBMCs, taken 20 to 25 days after the first yellow fever vaccination. The source of this sequence is a man aged 18 to 35 who received the YFV17D yellow fever vaccine. The chain's CDR3 is CASSRRITGRDTGELFF. The CDR3, as DNA: TGTGCCAGCAGCCGCAGAATTACAGGGAGGGACACCGGGGAGCTGTTTTTT.